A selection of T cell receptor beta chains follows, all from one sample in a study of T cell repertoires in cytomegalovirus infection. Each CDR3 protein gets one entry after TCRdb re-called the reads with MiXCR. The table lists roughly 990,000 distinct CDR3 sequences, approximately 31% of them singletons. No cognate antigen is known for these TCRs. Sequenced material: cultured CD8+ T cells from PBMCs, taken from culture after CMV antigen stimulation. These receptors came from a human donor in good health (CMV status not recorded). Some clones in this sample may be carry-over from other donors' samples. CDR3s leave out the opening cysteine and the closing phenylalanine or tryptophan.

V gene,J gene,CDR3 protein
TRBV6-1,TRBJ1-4,ASSYQFAEKLF
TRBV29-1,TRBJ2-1,SVWTGNEQF
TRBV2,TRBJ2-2,ASSDPRYTGELF
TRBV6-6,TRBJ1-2,ASSSLQTESNYGYT
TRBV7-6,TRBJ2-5,ASSLETSGVGETQY
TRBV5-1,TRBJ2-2,ASSLAWGAGELF
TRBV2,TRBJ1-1,ASGRKGGNTEAF
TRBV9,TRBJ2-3,ASNRDRGTDTQY
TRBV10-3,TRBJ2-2,AISGTGRTNTGELF
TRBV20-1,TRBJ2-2,SARDTDTGELF
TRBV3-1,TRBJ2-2,ASSQARSMNTGELF
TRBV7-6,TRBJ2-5,ASSLAGTGSRTQY
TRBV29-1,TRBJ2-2,SVEESGAGELF
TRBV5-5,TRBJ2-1,ASSFLMGHNEQF
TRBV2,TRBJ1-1,ATSYRENTEAF
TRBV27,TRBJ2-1,ASSFGTSTYEQF
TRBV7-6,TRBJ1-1,ASSLRSPRDRGFGTEAF
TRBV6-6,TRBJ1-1,ASSPTQGVKEAF
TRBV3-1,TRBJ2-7,ASSQATGVVSEQY
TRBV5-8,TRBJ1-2,ASSWPLWGQRGDYGYT
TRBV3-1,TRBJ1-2,ASSQARGGYHYGYT
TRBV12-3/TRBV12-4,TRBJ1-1,ASSLAAPGGTEAF
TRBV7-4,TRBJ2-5,ASSSKGGGLQETQY
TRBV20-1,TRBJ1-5,SARDWRREESNQPQH
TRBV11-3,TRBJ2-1,ASSLRAGGTREQF
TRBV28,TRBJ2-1,ASSPPGARGNEQF
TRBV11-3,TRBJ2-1,ASSLMEHEQF
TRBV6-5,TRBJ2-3,ASSYGGGLTDTQY
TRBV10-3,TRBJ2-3,AISETSSKVADTQY
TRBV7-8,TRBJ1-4,ASSYSGRSNEKLF
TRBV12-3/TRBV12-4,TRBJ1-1,ASSVSPGSEAF
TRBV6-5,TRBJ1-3,ASSYGPREPGNTIY
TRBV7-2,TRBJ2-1,ASSARAGGGLSYNEQF